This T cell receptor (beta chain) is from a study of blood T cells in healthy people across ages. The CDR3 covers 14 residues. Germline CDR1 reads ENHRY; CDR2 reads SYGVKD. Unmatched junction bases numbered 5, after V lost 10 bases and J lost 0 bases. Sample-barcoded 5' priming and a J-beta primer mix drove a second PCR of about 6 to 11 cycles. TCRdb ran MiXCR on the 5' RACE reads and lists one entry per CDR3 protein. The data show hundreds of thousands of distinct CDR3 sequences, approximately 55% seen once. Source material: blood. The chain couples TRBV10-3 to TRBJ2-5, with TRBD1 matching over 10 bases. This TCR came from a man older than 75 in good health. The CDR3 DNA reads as TGTGCCACCGGGGACAGGGGTGACCAAGAGACCCAGTACTTC. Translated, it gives CATGDRGDQETQYF.